This T cell receptor (beta chain) was documented in a study of T cell responses to AZD1222 COVID-19 vaccine. Samples with a second dose at about 4 or about 12 weeks were pooled together. In the case of this clone: The antigen is undetermined.

TCRdb's table, derived via immunoSEQ multiplex PCR, lists solely in-frame clones and lacks some. The sample carries fewer than 100,000 clones, roughly 83% recorded once. Overall study findings and caveats: All repertoire sampling was performed exclusively after the peak T cell response. Baseline seropositives among AZD1222 recipients totaled only five to seven. Clonal diversity was possibly underestimated; the donors were predominantly white British and more often female.

The CDR3 has 13 residues. In germline, CDR1 is DFQATT, CDR2 SNEGSKA (reference sequence). Trimming cost V 3 bases and J 1 base, with 9 bases left between them. The V call is TRBV20-1, the J call TRBJ1-2; D gene uncertain. This specimen was peripheral blood, taken 28 days after the second AZD1222 dose. This receptor was identified in an adult who received the AZD1222 COVID-19 vaccine. CDR3 loop: CSASSVYNYGYTF. The CDR3 nucleotides are TGCAGTGCTAGTTCGGTTTATAACTATGGCTACACCTTC.